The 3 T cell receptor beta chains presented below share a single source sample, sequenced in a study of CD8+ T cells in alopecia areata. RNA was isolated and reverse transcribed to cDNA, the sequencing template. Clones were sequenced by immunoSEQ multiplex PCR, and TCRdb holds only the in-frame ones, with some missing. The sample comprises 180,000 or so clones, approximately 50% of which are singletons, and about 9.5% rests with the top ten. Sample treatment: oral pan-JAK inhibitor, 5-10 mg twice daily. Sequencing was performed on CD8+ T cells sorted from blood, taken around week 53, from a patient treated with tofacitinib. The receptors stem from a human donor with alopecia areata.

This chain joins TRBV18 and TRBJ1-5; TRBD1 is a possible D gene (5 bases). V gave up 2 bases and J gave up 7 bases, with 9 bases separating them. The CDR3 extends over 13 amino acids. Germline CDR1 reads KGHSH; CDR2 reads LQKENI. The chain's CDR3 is CASSPGTEQPQHF. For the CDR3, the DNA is TGTGCCAGCTCACCAGGGACGGAGCAGCCCCAGCATTTT.

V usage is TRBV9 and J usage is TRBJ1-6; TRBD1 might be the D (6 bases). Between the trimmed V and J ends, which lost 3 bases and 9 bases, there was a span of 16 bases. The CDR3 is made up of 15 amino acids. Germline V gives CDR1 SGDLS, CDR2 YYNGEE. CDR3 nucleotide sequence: TGTGCCAGCAGCGCTGACCGGGACATCCTTTCACCCCTCCACTTT. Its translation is CASSADRDILSPLHF.

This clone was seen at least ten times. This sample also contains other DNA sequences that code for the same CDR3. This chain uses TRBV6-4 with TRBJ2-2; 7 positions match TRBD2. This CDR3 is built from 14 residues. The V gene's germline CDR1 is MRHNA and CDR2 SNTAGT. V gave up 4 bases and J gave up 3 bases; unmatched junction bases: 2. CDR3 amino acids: CASSASGDTGELFF. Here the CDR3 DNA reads TGTGCCAGCAGTGCCAGCGGGGACACCGGGGAGCTGTTTTTT.